One sample yielded the 27 T cell receptor beta chains listed below, sequenced in a study of blood T cell repertoires in COVID-19. The data were produced by immunoSEQ multiplex PCR, yet TCRdb's version contains in-frame clones alone and is incomplete. The top ten clones hold around 10% of a sample with roughly 69,000 clones, around four fifths of them seen once. The sample was peripheral blood. Source of these receptors: a woman aged 45-65 years with acute or convalescent COVID-19.

The genes are TRBV19 and TRBJ2-2, with a possible D match to TRBD1 (6 bases). CDR1 is LNHDA, CDR2 SQIVND, per germline (reference sequence). The CDR3 has 15 residues. V was shortened by 5 bases and J by 1 base, with 11 bases between the two germline ends. CDR3 sequence: CASSFPDRNTGELFF. The CDR3 DNA sequence: TGTGCCAGTAGTTTTCCGGACAGGAACACCGGGGAGCTGTTTTTT.

The chain has TRBV9 and TRBJ1-4; D unclear. The CDR3 has 14 amino acids. Germline CDR1 is SGDLS and CDR2 is YYNGEE. The V gene lost 2 bases and the J gene lost 7 bases, with 12 bases spanning the gap. This CDR3 is CASSVSGKVEKLFF. The CDR3 nucleotides read TGTGCCAGCAGCGTTTCGGGAAAGGTTGAAAAACTGTTTTTT.

The chain uses TRBV6-6 and TRBJ2-1; tentative D call: TRBD1 (6 bases). Trimming cost V 2 bases and J 7 bases, with 9 bases left between them. The V gene's germline CDR1 is MNHNY and CDR2 SVGAGI (reference sequence). The CDR3 spans 13 residues. CDR3 nucleotide sequence: TGTGCCAGCAGTTACAGGGACAAGAATGAGCAGTTCTTC. As protein: CASSYRDKNEQFF.

The CDR3 coding sequence is TGTGCCAGCGGGACAGGGGTTTACAATGAGCAGTTCTTC. It yields the protein CASGTGVYNEQFF. V gene TRBV12-3 or TRBV12-4 combines with J gene TRBJ2-1; 10 bases line up with TRBD1. CDR3 length: 13 residues. The junction had 2 bases not matched to a gene; V was cut back by 8 bases and J by 4 bases.

The rearrangement uses TRBV4-3 and TRBJ1-5; tentative D call: TRBD1 (5 bases). The germline V and J ends were trimmed by 0 bases and 10 bases, with 10 bases remaining between them. Germline loops: CDR1 LGHNA, CDR2 YSLEER. The CDR3 covers 13 residues. Here the CDR3 reads CASSQEWQGPQHF. CDR3 nucleotides: TGCGCCAGCAGCCAAGAGTGGCAGGGTCCCCAGCATTTT.

V and J are TRBV6-1 and TRBJ2-7; TRBD2 agrees at 8 bases. The V and J ends lost 1 base and 6 bases, in that order; junction bases with no gene match: 8. From germline, CDR1 is MNHNS and CDR2 SASEGT. This CDR3 has 15 amino acids. The CDR3 DNA follows: TGTGCCAGCAGTGAAGGGACTAGCCGGGGGCTCGAGCAGTACTTC. The encoded protein is CASSEGTSRGLEQYF.

V and J are TRBV29-1 and TRBJ2-7; 9 nucleotides align to TRBD2. From germline, CDR1 is SQVTM and CDR2 ANQGSEA. The CDR3 spans 12 residues. V was pared by 7 bases and J by 7 bases, with 8 bases of the junction left unmatched. CDR3 DNA sequence: TGCAGCGCTAATACCCTAGCGGGGGAGCAGTACTTC. Its translation: CSANTLAGEQYF.

The chain couples TRBV7-9 to TRBJ1-1; D perhaps matches TRBD1 (5 bases). The germline gives CDR1 SEHNR, CDR2 FQNEAQ (reference sequence). The CDR3 covers 13 residues. Trimming cost V 5 bases and J 3 bases, with 10 bases left between them. The chain's CDR3 is CASSKQEYTEAFF. The CDR3 DNA reads TGTGCCAGCAGCAAACAGGAGTACACTGAAGCTTTCTTT.

The chain couples TRBV10-3 to TRBJ2-7; a possible D gene is TRBD2 (6 bases). In germline, CDR1 is ENHRY, CDR2 SYGVKD. The CDR3 is 16 amino acids. With 10 bases removed from V and 3 bases from J, the gap between germline ends came to 25 bases. CDR3 in DNA: TGTGCCACCAAGGCTGAGGGACTTACACACGGCTACGAGCAGTACTTC. The encoded protein is CATKAEGLTHGYEQYF.

This rearrangement joins TRBV18 to TRBJ1-5, with D tentatively TRBD1 (6 bases). In germline, CDR1 is KGHSH, CDR2 LQKENI. This CDR3 is built from 13 residues. V lost 3 bases and J 6 bases, leaving 9 bases between the germline ends. CDR3 DNA sequence: TGTGCCAGCTCACCGGGGGCCGGTCAGCCCCAGCATTTT. Its protein is CASSPGAGQPQHF.

This sequence joins TRBV9 and TRBJ1-1, with 7 bases aligning to TRBD1. The CDR3 length is 15 residues. Germline trimming cut 3 bases from V and 0 bases from J; bases unmatched to any gene: 5. From germline, CDR1 is SGDLS and CDR2 YYNGEE. The DNA for the CDR3 is TGTGCCAGCAGCGCTGCGACAGGGTTGAACACTGAAGCTTTCTTT. Encoded protein: CASSAATGLNTEAFF. The whole variable domain, filled in from reference TRBV9 and TRBJ1-1, reads DSGVTQTPKHLITATGQRVTLRCSPRSGDLSVYWYQQSLDQGLQFLIQYYNGEERAKGNILERFSAQQFPDLHSELNLSSLELGDSALYFCASSAATGLNTEAFFGQGTRLTVV.

The rearrangement uses TRBV5-1 and TRBJ2-2; D is perhaps TRBD1 (5 bases). V was shortened by 4 bases and J by 1 base, with 8 bases between the two germline ends. The CDR3 is 14 amino acids. Germline V gene sequence: CDR1 SGHRS, CDR2 YFSETQ. The DNA of the CDR3 is TGCGCCAGCAGCAGCCAGGGGAACACCGGGGAGCTGTTTTTT. Protein sequence: CASSSQGNTGELFF.

This clone has just a few counts. The chain recombines TRBV7-2 with TRBJ2-3; 12 bases align to TRBD2. J gave up 6 bases and V 3 bases, and 4 bases lay outside the gene matches. Germline CDR1 reads SGHTA; CDR2 reads FQGNSA. This CDR3 spans 15 amino acids. The CDR3 coding sequence is TGTGCCAGCAGCTTGACTAGCGGGAGTGCGGATACGCAGTATTTT. It specifies CASSLTSGSADTQYF.

The chain employs TRBV6-5 and TRBJ1-2; tentative D call: TRBD1 (6 bases). The CDR3 is 15 residues long. CDR1 MNHEY and CDR2 SVGAGI come from the germline V gene. Trimming removed 3 bases from V and 5 bases from J, with 16 bases in between. CDR3 residues: CASSYSGQRGYGYTF. DNA of the CDR3: TGTGCCAGCAGTTATTCCGGACAGAGGGGGTATGGCTACACCTTC.

The genes are TRBV15 and TRBJ2-7, with 8 positions matching TRBD1. The germline V gene has CDR1 LNHNV and CDR2 YYDKDF (reference sequence). This CDR3 contains 15 residues. The V and J ends lost 2 bases and 2 bases, in that order; junction bases with no gene match: 5. CDR3 amino acids: CATSRPGTGAYEQYF. The CDR3, as DNA: TGTGCCACCAGCAGACCTGGGACAGGAGCCTACGAGCAGTACTTC.

The rearrangement links TRBV19 to TRBJ2-4, with 13 bases lining up with TRBD2. Germline V gene lookup returns CDR1 LNHDA and CDR2 SQIVND (reference sequence). There are 21 residues in the CDR3. The junction had 15 bases not matched to a gene; V was cut back by 4 bases and J by 0 bases. This chain's CDR3 is CASSRTSGGGLNNVAKNIQYF. For the CDR3, the DNA is TGTGCCAGTAGTAGGACTAGCGGGGGCGGTCTGAATAATGTAGCCAAAAACATTCAGTACTTC.

This clone was recorded many times. Other DNA sequences in the same sample also yield this CDR3. This chain joins TRBV12-3 or TRBV12-4 and TRBJ1-1; maybe TRBD1 (6 bases). There are 13 residues in the CDR3. Between the trimmed V and J ends, which lost 3 bases and 2 bases, there was a span of 7 bases. The CDR3 reads CASSFRGNTEAFF. The DNA for the CDR3 is TGTGCCAGCAGTTTCAGGGGCAACACTGAAGCTTTCTTT.

The chain joins TRBV29-1 to TRBJ1-3, with 11 bases identical to TRBD1. CDR1 and CDR2 from the germline V gene are SQVTM and ANQGSEA. Trimming at V came to 4 bases and at J to 1 base, leaving 6 bases not matched to a gene. The CDR3 runs 16 residues. The CDR3: CSVGTGTGGSGNTIYF. The CDR3 DNA follows: TGCAGCGTTGGGACCGGGACAGGGGGGTCTGGAAACACCATATATTTT.

The J gene is TRBJ2-5, the V gene TRBV11-2; 10 nucleotides line up with TRBD2. The CDR3 runs 17 residues. V dropped 1 base and J dropped 4; count of bases not matched to a gene: 9. Per the germline V gene, CDR1 is SGHAT and CDR2 is FQNNGV. The CDR3 coding sequence is TGTGCCAGCAGCTTAGGAAGCCTAGCGGGGGTTGGAGAGACCCAGTACTTC. This gives the protein CASSLGSLAGVGETQYF.

This chain joins TRBV19 and TRBJ2-5; 7 bases line up with TRBD2. Germline V gene lookup returns CDR1 LNHDA and CDR2 SQIVND (reference sequence). J was trimmed by 5 bases and V by 6 bases; bases with no gene match: 9. This CDR3 has 14 amino acids. The CDR3 region is CASSAGWGGETQYF. CDR3 DNA: TGTGCCAGTAGCGCCGGATGGGGAGGGGAGACCCAGTACTTC.

CDR3 sequence: CASSFKETQYF. Here the CDR3 DNA reads TGTGCCAGCAGTTTTAAAGAGACCCAGTACTTC. The chain has TRBV12-3 or TRBV12-4 and TRBJ2-5, with D unclear. This CDR3 has 11 residues. V lost 3 bases to trimming and J lost 3 bases, with 2 bases between them.

This clone was detected only a few times. The chain uses TRBV27 and TRBJ2-5; 9 bases map to TRBD1. CDR1 and CDR2 from the germline V gene are MNHEY and SMNVEV (reference sequence). V was clipped by 1 base and J by 5 bases; unmatched bases: 11. The CDR3 is 17 residues long. In nucleotides, the CDR3 is TGTGCCAGCAGTTTATTAGGGGACAGGGTGGTGGTTGAGACCCAGTACTTC. Translated, it gives CASSLLGDRVVVETQYF.

This clone was detected only once. The chain has TRBV7-8 and TRBJ1-1; weak D call: TRBD1 (5 bases). This CDR3 is 14 amino acids long. Trimming shortened V by 4 bases and J by 5 bases, and 14 bases separated the two germline ends. The V gene's germline CDR1 is SGHVS and CDR2 FQNEAQ. CDR3 residues: CASSSKDWTTEAFF. The CDR3 DNA follows: TGTGCCAGCAGCTCTAAAGATTGGACAACTGAAGCTTTCTTT.

This chain uses TRBV4-2 with TRBJ2-1, with 8 bases that match TRBD2. V lost 1 base to trimming and J lost 0 bases; unmatched junction nucleotides: 5. The germline V gene encodes CDR1 LGHNA and CDR2 YNFKEQ. This CDR3 is 17 amino acids long. The DNA of the CDR3 is TGTGCCAGCAGCCAAGTTCTAGCGGGTAGCTCCTACAATGAGCAGTTCTTC. This encodes CASSQVLAGSSYNEQFF.

The chain has TRBV5-1 and TRBJ1-1; D is unclear. The CDR3 has 14 amino acids. Between the trimmed V and J ends, which lost 2 bases and 6 bases, there was a span of 14 bases. The germline V gene has CDR1 SGHRS and CDR2 YFSETQ. In nucleotides, the CDR3 is TGCGCCAGCAGCTTAACGGGGTCTGATTCTGAAGCTTTCTTT. This encodes CASSLTGSDSEAFF.

V is TRBV19 and J is TRBJ2-6; D is perhaps TRBD1 (6 bases). The CDR3 runs 15 residues. V lost 6 bases and J lost 2, with 11 bases in between. From germline, CDR1 is LNHDA and CDR2 SQIVND (reference sequence). DNA for the CDR3: TGTGCCAGTAGCCCCCCAGGGGCTGGGGCCAACGTCCTGACTTTC. This sequence encodes CASSPPGAGANVLTF.

V and J are TRBV6-5 and TRBJ1-1; 9 bases map to TRBD1. CDR1 and CDR2 from the germline V gene are MNHEY and SVGAGI. The CDR3 consists of 12 residues. Unmatched junction bases numbered 6, after V lost 7 bases and J lost 9 bases. This chain's CDR3 is CASKSGTGKAFF. Written as DNA, the CDR3 is TGTGCCAGCAAATCCGGGACAGGGAAAGCTTTCTTT.